The source of this T cell receptor (beta chain) is a study of metastatic and nonmetastatic thyroid tumors. Notes on the study in general: Relative to benign nodules, malignant thyroid tumors were reportedly characterized by significantly elevated TCR beta diversity in blood and tumor.

Thyroid surgery was performed in patients who had received no treatment beforehand. This CDR3 contains 13 residues. The V gene end was trimmed by 4 bases and the J gene end by 6 bases; junction bases not matched to a gene: 5. In germline, CDR1 is LNHDA, CDR2 SQIVND (reference sequence). As to this clone: Its antigen is not identified.

Authors' processing steps: Clinicopathological groups differed in CDR3, with these differences serving to build a distant-metastasis classifier for papillary thyroid cancer. With MiXCR, TCRdb called clones anew from the PCR reads. TCRdb assigned the V and J calls; the authors' analysis was not used. This sample has around 23,000 clones, with around 20% found just once. The chain is built from TRBV19 and TRBJ2-7; 8 bases map to TRBD2. The sequence came from a female donor with papillary thyroid cancer or a benign thyroid nodule (not recorded which). Some clones in this sample may be carry-over from other donors' samples. Sequenced input: blood. For the CDR3, the DNA is TGTGCCAGTAGTAACAGCGGGAGTGGCGAGCAGTACTTC. Its translation is CASSNSGSGEQYF. Full variable domain (outside the CDR3, taken from reference TRBV19 and TRBJ2-7): DGGITQSPKYLFRKEGQNVTLSCEQNLNHDAMYWYRQDPGQGLRLIYYSQIVNDFQKGDIAEGYSVSREKKESFPLTVTSAQKNPTAFYLCASSNSGSGEQYFGPGTRLTVT.